This T cell receptor beta chain comes out of a study of cytomegalovirus exposure and HLA in healthy donors (dated by TCRdb to 2017 to 2019). Describing the broader study: An earlier analysis of several hundred of the donors reported roughly 300 Gb of sequence data and 95 million to 140 million unique TCR beta sequences obtained from approximately 180 million T cells. The later analysis used no new phenotypic data to find candidate immune exposures, relying instead on TCR beta sequences and their occurrence across donors. An earlier analysis of a few hundred of the donors applied high-throughput TCR beta sequencing to assess whether each TCR beta V gene segment acted as functional or pseudogenic. The study aimed to test whether signatures of past pathogen exposure could be identified by cataloging public T cell receptors. Among about 390 genotyped donors of the cohort, an average of around 240,000 unique TCR beta nucleotide sequences were sequenced per donor, roughly a sixth of them non-productive. The number of typed donors differed by locus: about 620-630 for A, B, C, DRB1 and DQB1; some 500 for DQA1; some 590 for DPA1; and some 470 for DPB1. Of the approximately 400 genotyped donors, roughly 85% fell in the genetic ancestry cluster associated with self-reported Caucasian donors. To study patterns of TCR occurrence, a later analysis re-analyzed previously published TCR beta repertoires from 500 to 850 donors and added high-resolution HLA genotyping. Roughly 5 DR-DQ haplotypes were treated as single units for association and clustering because of strong linkage in the cohort. Along with the roughly 610-subject first cohort, a separate validation cohort of over 90 different subjects was used. About 310 gigabases of sequencing data and approximately 84 million unique TCR sequences were included in an early release covering about 700 HLA-typed donors. HLA typing covered class I and class II loci at four-digit resolution. The study profiled the T cell repertoires of about 640 subjects by immunosequencing and related them to cytomegalovirus serostatus. Donor age, sex, ethnicity and CMV serostatus were compiled together with the repertoire data. Every repertoire in the discovery cohort had been generated on one and the same sequencing platform. Genome-wide SNP genotypes for about 55% of the 666 donors were used in a later genetic analysis, which treated that subset as a discovery cohort. To predict cytomegalovirus infection status, the study combined high-throughput TCR immunosequencing, statistical association of individual TCRs with disease status, and machine learning.

Concerning this clone: This clone's antigen is unknown. No base quality values were provided; no much bigger clone lies one nucleotide off.

Library preparation used the immunoSEQ multiplex PCR assay. A mixture of 60 forward primers for TCR Vbeta segments and 13 reverse primers for TCR Jbeta segments was used in the multiplex PCR. A multiplex PCR assay on genomic DNA amplified the CDR3 region of rearranged TCR beta genes. The amplified TCR beta libraries were sequenced on the Illumina HiSeq System as 87-base-pair reads. For the original study's pipeline: A later analysis counted some 80 million unique TCR beta chains across the 670 or so repertoires, and around 12 million of these chains were shared by at least two donors. To remove PCR and sequencing errors, raw reads were error-corrected and collapsed into unique sequences using a nearest-neighbor algorithm that merged closely related sequences. V, D and J gene segments were assigned by aligning CDR3 sequences to IMGT reference sequences. For a sequence to be retained, a match of at least six nucleotides to both a V gene segment and a J gene segment was required. Rearrangements were called productive when the CDR3 lacked stop codons and stayed in frame with V and J; all others were non-productive. Following IMGT convention, CDR3 was defined as the stretch from the second conserved V-encoded cysteine to the conserved J-encoded phenylalanine. Sequences without an unambiguous match to a single V gene segment were excluded from the earlier analysis of 450 to 750 of the donors. An earlier analysis of several hundred of the donors called V segments functional above 56.7% productive rearrangements and segregating when the between-donor standard deviation exceeded 5%. To diagnose cytomegalovirus status from the catalog of TCR beta chain sequences, a statistical classification framework was built. In a later analysis, V and J genes were assigned by comparing TCR nucleotide sequences against IMGT/GENE-DB human TR gene sequences. In a later analysis, CDR3 sequences and most-parsimonious VDJ recombination scenarios were assigned using the TCRdist pipeline. In a later analysis, each TCR beta chain was defined by its CDR3 amino acid sequence together with its V-gene family, and reads lacking a unique V-gene family were excluded. In a later analysis, approximately 590 highly shared, low-generation-probability nucleotide sequences were removed to address suspected cross-contamination and a sequencing artifact. In a later analysis, a clonal expansion index was calculated for each public chain from normalized within-repertoire ranks of inferred template counts. In a later analysis, generation probabilities were computed using a VDJ recombination model fitted to out-of-frame rearrangements, and the results were checked against IGoR. A later analysis scored TCR-TCR, TCR-HLA and TCR-CMV co-occurrence with hypergeometric tests, applying a repertoire-size bias correction to TCR pairs. False discovery rates were estimated in a later analysis by permuting HLA or CMV assignments 20 times. In a later analysis, co-occurring TCRs were grouped with DBSCAN, and TCRdist sequence similarity was added when clustering was performed within HLA-allele-positive subsets. For co-occurrence clustering, repertoires with fewer than 30,000 or more than 120,000 public chains were excluded, along with four or five repertoires with anomalous nucleotide sharing. Sourced from immuneACCESS, this table was stored by TCRdb with only in-frame sequences that have V and J called. A share of the clones is absent; for the studies checked, an unresolved V gene accounts for under half, and the remainder has no known explanation. V, J and clone size are those of that table, while D and trimming were read from the DNA. The sample data list 85,000 to 90,000 clones, and around 76% of these were observed just once. The ten top clones hold 10% of the sample.

What the research found in general, with its limitations: In the study, 150 to 200 TCR beta chains were listed as associated with cytomegalovirus. In a later analysis, several top co-occurrence clusters were reported to appear linked to parvovirus B19, influenza, CMV and Epstein-Barr virus. A further reported finding was that TCR beta sequences accurately predicted the HLA-A and HLA-B alleles for most subjects in the first cohort. In a later analysis, the rate of TCR association differed among HLA loci, with DRB1 alleles having the most associated TCRs and HLA-C alleles having the fewest. Presence/absence analyses assumed roughly uniform sequencing depth across donors, an assumption that may not hold. A later genetic analysis reported fewer N-insertions in productive TCRs among donors in an Asian-associated ancestry cluster than the approximately 670-donor mean. A later genetic analysis associated a missense DCLRE1C variant with V-gene and J-gene trimming of TCR beta chains, and an independent cohort replicated the association. An earlier analysis of approximately 570 of the donors showed that most TCR beta V segments appeared in productive rearrangements either about 87% or about 30% of the time, which broadly matched IMGT annotations. When HLA alleles, especially DR and DQ, strongly co-occurred, TCR associations were difficult to assign to individual alleles. At a false discovery rate of 0.05, a later analysis linked roughly 17,000 TCR beta sequences to specific HLA alleles. In a later analysis, most CMV-associated TCR beta chains were found to appear HLA-restricted, with HLA associations seemingly driven largely by CMV exposure. Across donors, most TCR sequences were observed very rarely, whereas some public TCRs were present in many individuals. Immune exposure information for the cohort was limited to CMV serostatus. In both the original and validation cohorts, the classifier was reported to diagnose cytomegalovirus status with high specificity and sensitivity. Compared with equally common non-associated chains, HLA-associated TCR beta chains in a later analysis were more clonally expanded and had lower generation probabilities. In this cohort, only TCR beta chains were sequenced, and detectable features were limited by the absence of alpha or paired-chain data. Because HLA typing was missing for some donors at each locus, association tests included only the typed subset. Three of the identified cytomegalovirus-associated TCR beta chains were confirmed in vitro to be specific for cytomegalovirus antigens. Linkage disequilibrium might explain the correlated functional status among segregating V segments, but an unknown experimental factor could not be excluded. It was suggested by the authors that the approach could potentially be generalized to other disease states and immunological phenotypes. The earlier analysis of 587 of the donors excluded fewer than 20 rarely observed V segments, including chromosome 9 orphons, because counts were too low. The sequencing pipeline was judged likely to have produced a cluster of highly shared sequence variants as a technical artifact.

In total, around 600 healthy bone marrow donors made up the cohort. At the time of sampling, every cohort member was nominally healthy, though immune exposures that went unrecorded were likely present. The donor tested CMV seropositive, placing the donor among the 290 or so seropositive members of the cohort. Every donor gave a peripheral blood sample, and the peripheral blood mononuclear cells from that sample were used for TCR beta sequencing. Genomic DNA extraction from the blood cell samples was performed with the Qiagen DNeasy Blood Extraction Kit. Sequenced input: PBMCs. This clonotype was sampled from a man aged 25-40 years in good health and CMV-seropositive.

The CDR3 amino acid sequence is: CASSPDRPTEAFF. The DNA sequence follows: TGTGCCAGCAGTCCGGACAGGCCCACTGAAGCTTTCTTT. The chain joins TRBV11-2 to TRBJ1-1; the central 7 bases match TRBD1. The CDR3 goes from the cysteine to the phenylalanine over 13 residues. Solely the CDR3 DNA is kept, with 39 bases framed from the first base. According to the germline V gene, CDR1 reads SGHAT and CDR2 reads FQNNGV. V has 6 bases trimmed and J has 4 bases trimmed; junction bases matching no gene number 5.